One and the same sample provided the 24 T cell receptor beta chains below, sequenced in a study of cytotoxic CD8 clonotypes in ibrutinib-treated CLL. Measured with immunoSEQ multiplex PCR; TCRdb has only the in-frame clones, and not every one. The sample lists under 200,000 clones, 84% seen once, with about 4.6% in the top ten. The sequences come from PBMCs, collected after 24 months of ibrutinib treatment. These receptors all come from a human donor with chronic lymphocytic leukemia.

This chain connects TRBV18 to TRBJ1-5; the D gene is possibly TRBD1 (6 bases). This CDR3 is built from 14 residues. The germline gives CDR1 KGHSH, CDR2 LQKENI. Trimming removed 3 bases from V and 3 bases from J, with 9 bases in between. The CDR3 DNA follows: TGTGCCAGCTCACCGGGGGGCCCCAATCAGCCCCAGCATTTT. Residues: CASSPGGPNQPQHF.

This chain links TRBV5-5 with TRBJ1-2, with no clear D. The germline V and J ends were trimmed by 0 bases and 1 base, with 4 bases remaining between them. This CDR3 is built from 13 residues. Germline assignment: CDR1 SGHKS and CDR2 YYEKEE (reference sequence). The CDR3: CASSLANNYGYTF. DNA of the CDR3: TGTGCCAGCAGCTTGGCGAATAACTATGGCTACACCTTC.

V and J are TRBV6-5 and TRBJ1-6; D is undetermined. V was shortened by 0 bases and J by 8 bases, with 11 bases between the two germline ends. This CDR3 has 15 residues. Per germline, CDR1 MNHEY and CDR2 SVGAGI. This CDR3 reads CASSYSGRLDSPLHF. In DNA form, the CDR3 reads TGTGCCAGCAGTTACTCGGGTCGCTTGGATTCACCCCTCCACTTT.

V usage is TRBV7-2 and J usage is TRBJ1-3; no reliable D call. This CDR3 has 16 amino acids. The V gene lost 8 bases and the J gene lost 0 bases, with 17 bases spanning the gap. Germline V gene sequence: CDR1 SGHTA, CDR2 FQGNSA. The CDR3 DNA follows: TGTGCCAGCGCCCAGTCGGCGGATCGCTCTGGAAACACCATATATTTT. Translating gives CASAQSADRSGNTIYF. Complete variable domain (other parts from reference TRBV7-2 and TRBJ1-3): GAGVSQSPSNKVTEKGKDVELRCDPISGHTALYWYRQSLGQGLEFLIYFQGNSAPDKSGLPSDRFSAERTGGSVSTLTIQRTQQEDSAVYLCASAQSADRSGNTIYFGEGSWLTVV.

The rearrangement uses TRBV15 and TRBJ2-5; D is perhaps TRBD1 or TRBD2 (5 bases each). This CDR3 is built from 13 residues. Germline V CDR1 and CDR2: LNHNV, YYDKDF (reference sequence). The V end was cut by 1 base, the J end by 7 bases, with 10 bases between. The chain's CDR3 is CATSRGDGRTQYF. Written as DNA, the CDR3 is TGTGCCACCAGCAGAGGGGACGGCAGGACCCAGTACTTC.

This clone has more than one count but fewer than ten. The chain carries TRBV5-1 and TRBJ1-1; D remains unclear. Germline V CDR1 and CDR2: SGHRS, YFSETQ. This CDR3 comprises 15 residues. V was shortened by 4 bases and J by 1 base, with 14 bases between the two germline ends. The CDR3 DNA follows: TGCGCCAGCAGCCCGTTATGGACGGGGAACACTGAAGCTTTCTTT. This codes for CASSPLWTGNTEAFF.

This chain joins TRBV7-8 and TRBJ2-2, with D perhaps assigned TRBD1 or TRBD2 (5 bases each). CDR1 and CDR2 from the germline V gene are SGHVS and FQNEAQ. Between the trimmed V and J ends, which lost 7 bases and 4 bases, there was a span of 16 bases. The CDR3 contains 15 residues. The CDR3 loop reads CASTDGGRVTGELFF. The CDR3 nucleotides are TGTGCCAGCACCGATGGAGGCAGGGTCACCGGGGAGCTGTTTTTT.

This chain connects TRBV6-1 to TRBJ2-5; D might be TRBD1 (5 bases). Germline V CDR1 and CDR2: MNHNS, SASEGT. Trimming left V 3 bases short and J 2 bases short, with 10 bases between. The CDR3 sequence is 14 residues long. This chain's CDR3 is CASSDKTVQETQYF. The CDR3 DNA is TGTGCCAGCAGTGACAAGACAGTTCAAGAGACCCAGTACTTC.

The gene calls are TRBV10-1 and TRBJ2-1, with 13 bases lining up with TRBD2. Germline CDR1 and CDR2: WNHNN and SYGVQD (reference sequence). The CDR3 consists of 19 residues. The trim removed 2 bases at V and 1 base at J, leaving 8 bases unmatched. CDR3 amino acids: CASSERTSGRVGSYNEQFF. In DNA, the CDR3 is TGCGCCAGCAGTGAGAGGACTAGCGGGAGAGTGGGATCCTACAATGAGCAGTTCTTC.

This chain joins TRBV29-1 and TRBJ2-7; D is unresolved. Trimming stripped 4 bases from V and 3 bases from J, with 10 bases between. From germline, CDR1 is SQVTM and CDR2 ANQGSEA. The CDR3 spans 12 residues. In DNA form, the CDR3 reads TGCAGCGTTGCGAGGTCTAACTACGAGCAGTACTTC. Protein sequence: CSVARSNYEQYF.

Concerning this clone: At one end, the junction sequence differs from germline, possibly due to a read error. The V gene is TRBV11-2, the J gene TRBJ1-4; tentative D call: TRBD1 (5 bases). Germline values: CDR1 SGHAT, CDR2 FQNNGV. The CDR3 totals 14 residues. CDR3 nucleotides: TGTGCCAGCCGCTTGGGGGCAACTAATGAAAAACTGTTTTTT. Translation: CASRLGATNEKLFF.

This rearrangement joins TRBV9 to TRBJ2-1; the D gene is possibly TRBD1 (5 bases). Trimming pared 4 bases from V and 7 bases from J, leaving 18 bases between. Germline V gene data show CDR1 as SGDLS and CDR2 as YYNGEE. This CDR3 region has 15 residues. The CDR3, as DNA: TGTGCCAGCAGCCAAGACCCGACAGTGGCGAATGAGCAGTTCTTC. It encodes CASSQDPTVANEQFF.

This chain connects TRBV7-9 to TRBJ2-3; D is perhaps TRBD1 or TRBD2 (5 bases each). The CDR3 is 16 amino acids. Germline CDR1 and CDR2: SEHNR and FQNEAQ (reference sequence). V dropped 4 bases and J dropped 2 bases, with 16 bases sitting between them. CDR3 residues: CASSYERYRSTDTQYF. The CDR3, as DNA: TGTGCCAGCAGCTACGAGCGGTACAGGTCCACAGATACGCAGTATTTT.

This chain connects TRBV7-9 to TRBJ2-1; 11 nucleotides line up with TRBD2. This CDR3 contains 18 residues. V shed 3 bases and J 7 bases; nucleotides not matched to a gene: 14. CDR1 and CDR2 from the germline V gene are SEHNR and FQNEAQ (reference sequence). This CDR3 is CASSFYSYLAGGGNEQFF. DNA for the CDR3: TGTGCCAGCAGCTTTTACTCGTATCTAGCGGGAGGTGGTAATGAGCAGTTCTTC. The full variable domain, in which reference TRBV7-9 and TRBJ2-1 provide the parts outside the CDR3, is DTGVSQNPRHKITKRGQNVTFRCDPISEHNRLYWYRQTLGQGPEFLTYFQNEAQLEKSRLLSDRFSAERPKGSFSTLEIQRTEQGDSAMYLCASSFYSYLAGGGNEQFFGPGTRLTVL.

V is TRBV19 and J is TRBJ1-3; 8 nucleotides match TRBD1. J gave up 8 bases and V 4 bases, and 13 bases lay outside the gene matches. This CDR3 comprises 16 residues. Per the germline V gene, CDR1 is LNHDA and CDR2 is SQIVND (reference sequence). DNA of the CDR3: TGTGCCAGTAGTAGACCCCGACAGGGGCCTTGGGACACCATATATTTT. Translation gives CASSRPRQGPWDTIYF.

The chain joins TRBV30 to TRBJ2-3; D not certain. V lost 0 bases to trimming and J lost 3 bases, with 7 bases between them. In germline, CDR1 is GTSNPN, CDR2 SVGIG (reference sequence). The CDR3 runs to 13 residues. CDR3 coding DNA: TGTGCCTGGAGTGTACAGTCGACAGATACGCAGTATTTT. As protein: CAWSVQSTDTQYF.

This clone was counted a single time. J is TRBJ2-3 and V is TRBV7-3; D remains ambiguous. Germline assignment: CDR1 SGHTA and CDR2 FQGTGA. There are 17 residues in the CDR3. V lost 5 bases and J lost 6, with 24 bases in between. The CDR3 loop reads CASSPPRGRPSGDTQYF. The CDR3 DNA reads as TGTGCCAGCAGCCCTCCCCGAGGCCGGCCCTCCGGGGATACGCAGTATTTT.

This chain links TRBV9 with TRBJ2-1; maybe TRBD1 (8 bases). This CDR3 comprises 15 residues. Germline V gene lookup returns CDR1 SGDLS and CDR2 YYNGEE. V was clipped by 4 bases and J by 4 bases, with 15 bases between them. The CDR3 here is CASSPQGGGYNEQFF. CDR3 in DNA: TGTGCCAGCAGCCCACAGGGGGGAGGGTACAATGAGCAGTTCTTC.

This chain uses TRBV5-1 with TRBJ2-3, with 10 bases fitting TRBD2. The V gene's germline CDR1 is SGHRS and CDR2 YFSETQ. The CDR3 is 13 residues long. With V trimmed by 5 bases and J by 6 bases, 3 bases remained unmatched. In DNA form, the CDR3 reads TGCGCCAGCAGACTAGCGGGGCTGGATACGCAGTATTTT. Translating it yields CASRLAGLDTQYF.

The chain has TRBV4-2 and TRBJ2-5; TRBD2 matches at 10 bases. Germline values: CDR1 LGHNA, CDR2 YNFKEQ. V shed 4 bases, J shed 4 bases, and the junction held 0 bases outside the gene matches. The length of the CDR3 is 13 residues. Here the CDR3 reads CASSPSGGETQYF. CDR3 bases: TGTGCCAGCAGCCCTAGCGGGGGAGAGACCCAGTACTTC.

This sequence joins TRBV28 and TRBJ1-2, with a possible D match to TRBD1 (5 bases). This CDR3 region has 11 residues. V lost 11 bases and J lost 1, with 8 bases in between. Germline V gene lookup returns CDR1 MDHEN and CDR2 SYDVKM. CDR3 region: CALQVNYGYTF. CDR3 coding DNA: TGTGCCCTACAGGTTAACTATGGCTACACCTTC.

V usage is TRBV18 and J usage is TRBJ2-6, with 9 bases lining up with TRBD1. J gave up 2 bases and V 8 bases, and 13 bases lay outside the gene matches. This CDR3 has 18 residues. Germline CDR1 is KGHSH and CDR2 is LQKENI. DNA for the CDR3: TGTGCCAGCCGAAGCGGGACAGGGAGGGGAACTGGGGCCAACGTCCTGACTTTC. Translated, it gives CASRSGTGRGTGANVLTF.

The chain joins TRBV30 to TRBJ2-7; a possible D gene is TRBD2 (7 bases). Trimming took 1 base from V and 0 from J, leaving 13 bases between them. This CDR3 has 15 residues. Germline-derived CDR1 and CDR2 are GTSNPN and SVGIG (reference sequence). The CDR3 region has the DNA TGTGCCTGGAGTGGTCGGGGGGCTAGCTCCTACGAGCAGTACTTC. Amino acids: CAWSGRGASSYEQYF.

J is TRBJ2-7 and V is TRBV6-5, with 9 nucleotides matching TRBD1. The germline V gene has CDR1 MNHEY and CDR2 SVGAGI. V trimming: 4 bases; J trimming: 1 base; junction bases outside the gene matches: 5. CDR3 size: 15 residues. The CDR3 DNA reads TGTGCCAGCAGTTCCATCGGACAGGGGTCCTACGAGCAGTACTTC. It codes for CASSSIGQGSYEQYF.